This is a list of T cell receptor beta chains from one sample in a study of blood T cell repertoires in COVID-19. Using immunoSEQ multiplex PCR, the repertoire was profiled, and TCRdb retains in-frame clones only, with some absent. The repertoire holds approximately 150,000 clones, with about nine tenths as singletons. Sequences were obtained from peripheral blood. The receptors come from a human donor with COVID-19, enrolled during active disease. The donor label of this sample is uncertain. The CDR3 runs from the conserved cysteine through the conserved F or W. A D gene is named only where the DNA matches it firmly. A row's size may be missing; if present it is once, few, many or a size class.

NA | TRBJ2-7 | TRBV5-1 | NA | TGCGCCAGCAGCTTTTCCGAGTACGAGCAGTACTTC | CASSFSEYEQYF
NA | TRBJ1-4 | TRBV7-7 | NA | TGTGCCAGCCCCCGGGAGGCGTTGAAAAGTGAAAAACTGTTTTTT | CASPREALKSEKLFF
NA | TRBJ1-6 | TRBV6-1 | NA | TGTGCCAGCAGTGAAATGCTGGGCGCCAGGTCACCCCTCCACTTT | CASSEMLGARSPLHF
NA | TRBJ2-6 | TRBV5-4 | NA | TGTGCCAGCAGCTTCCCCATGAGCTCTGGGGCCAACGTCCTGACTTTC | CASSFPMSSGANVLTF
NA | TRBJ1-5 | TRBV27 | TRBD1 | TGTGCCAGCAGTTTGGGGCAGGGGGCGGACCAGCCCCAGCATTTT | CASSLGQGADQPQHF
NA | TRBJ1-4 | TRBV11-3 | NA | TGTGCCAGCAGCGAATACGGATTTAGGGGCGAAAAACTGTTTTTT | CASSEYGFRGEKLFF
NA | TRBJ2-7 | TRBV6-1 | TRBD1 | TGTGCCAGCAGTGACGGGACAGGGGGCTCCTACGAGCAGTACTTC | CASSDGTGGSYEQYF
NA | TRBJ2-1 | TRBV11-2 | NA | TGTGCCAGCAGCTCCGGACTGGACAATGAGCAGTTCTTC | CASSSGLDNEQFF
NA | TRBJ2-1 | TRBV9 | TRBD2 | TGTGCCAGCACCCATTCTAGCGGGGGTTACAATGAGCAGTTCTTC | CASTHSSGGYNEQFF
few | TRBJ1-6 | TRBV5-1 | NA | TGCGCCAGCAGCACCGGGGTAAATTCACCCCTCCACTTT | CASSTGVNSPLHF